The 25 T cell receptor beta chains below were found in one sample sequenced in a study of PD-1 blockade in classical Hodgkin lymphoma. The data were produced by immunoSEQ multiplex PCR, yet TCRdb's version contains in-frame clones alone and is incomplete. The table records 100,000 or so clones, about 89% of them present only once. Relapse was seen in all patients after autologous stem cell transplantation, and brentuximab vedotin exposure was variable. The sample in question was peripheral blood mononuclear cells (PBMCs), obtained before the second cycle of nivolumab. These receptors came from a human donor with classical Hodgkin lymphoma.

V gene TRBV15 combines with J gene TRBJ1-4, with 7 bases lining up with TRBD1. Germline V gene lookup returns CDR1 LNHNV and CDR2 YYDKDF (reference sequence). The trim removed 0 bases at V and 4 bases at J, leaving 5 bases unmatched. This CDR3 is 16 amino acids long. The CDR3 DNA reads TGTGCCACCAGCAGAGATATGGGGGACAGTAATGAAAAACTGTTTTTT. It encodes CATSRDMGDSNEKLFF.

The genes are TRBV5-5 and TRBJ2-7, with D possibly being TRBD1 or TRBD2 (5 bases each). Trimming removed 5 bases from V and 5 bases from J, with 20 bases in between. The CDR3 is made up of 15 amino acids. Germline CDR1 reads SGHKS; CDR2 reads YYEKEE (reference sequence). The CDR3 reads CASSGGRGELDEQYF. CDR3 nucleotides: TGTGCCAGCAGTGGGGGACGAGGGGAACTCGACGAGCAGTACTTC.

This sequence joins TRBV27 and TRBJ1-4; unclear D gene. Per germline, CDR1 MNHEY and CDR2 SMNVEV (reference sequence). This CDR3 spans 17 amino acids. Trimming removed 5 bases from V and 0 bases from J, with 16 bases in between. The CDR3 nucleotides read TGTGCCAGCAGTGGGTTCTCCCGACCCGCAACTAATGAAAAACTGTTTTTT. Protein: CASSGFSRPATNEKLFF.

DNA for the CDR3: TGTGCCAGCAGCACAATACGCAAGCGGGGTGAGCAGTTCTTC. Its translation is CASSTIRKRGEQFF. The V call is TRBV11-2, the J call TRBJ2-1; 7 bases fit TRBD2. The CDR3 has 14 residues. Trimming took 5 bases from V and 9 from J; bases not matched to a gene: 10. Germline lookup yields CDR1 SGHAT and CDR2 FQNNGV.

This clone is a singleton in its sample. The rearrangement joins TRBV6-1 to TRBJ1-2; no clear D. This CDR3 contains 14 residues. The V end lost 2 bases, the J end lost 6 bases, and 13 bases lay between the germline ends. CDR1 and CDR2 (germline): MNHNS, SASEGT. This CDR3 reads CASSESGTTNGYTF. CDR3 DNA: TGTGCCAGCAGTGAATCCGGCACCACGAATGGCTACACCTTC.

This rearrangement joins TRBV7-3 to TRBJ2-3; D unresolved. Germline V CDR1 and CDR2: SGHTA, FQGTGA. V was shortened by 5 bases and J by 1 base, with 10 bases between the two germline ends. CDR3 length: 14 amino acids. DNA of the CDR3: TGTGCCAGCAGCCCTCTGGTCGGCACAGATACGCAGTATTTT. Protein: CASSPLVGTDTQYF.

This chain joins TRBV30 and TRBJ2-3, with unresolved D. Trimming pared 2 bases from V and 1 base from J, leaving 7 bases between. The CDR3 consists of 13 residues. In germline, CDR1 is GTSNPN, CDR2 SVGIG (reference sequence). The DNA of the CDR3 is TGTGCCTGGAGTACGGACGGCACAGATACGCAGTATTTT. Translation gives CAWSTDGTDTQYF.

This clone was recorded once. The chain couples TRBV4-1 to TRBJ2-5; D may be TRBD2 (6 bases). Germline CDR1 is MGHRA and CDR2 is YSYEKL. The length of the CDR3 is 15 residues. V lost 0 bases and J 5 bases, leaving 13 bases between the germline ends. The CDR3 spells CASSQDQSGGETQYF. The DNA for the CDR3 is TGCGCCAGCAGCCAAGACCAATCCGGAGGGGAGACCCAGTACTTC.

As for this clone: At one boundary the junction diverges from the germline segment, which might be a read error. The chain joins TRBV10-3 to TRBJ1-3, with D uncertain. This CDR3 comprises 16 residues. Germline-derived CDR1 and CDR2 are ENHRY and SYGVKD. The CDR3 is CASSSARAKAGNTIYF. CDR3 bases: TGTGCCAGCAGTTCCGCCCGGGCCAAGGCTGGAAACACCATATATTTT.

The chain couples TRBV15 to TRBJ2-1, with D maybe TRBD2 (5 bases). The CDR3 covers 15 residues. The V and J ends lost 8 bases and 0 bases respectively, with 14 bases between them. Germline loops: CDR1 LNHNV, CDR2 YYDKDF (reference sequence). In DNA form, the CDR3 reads TGTGCCACCGGAAAAACTAGTAGCTCCTACAATGAGCAGTTCTTC. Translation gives CATGKTSSSYNEQFF.

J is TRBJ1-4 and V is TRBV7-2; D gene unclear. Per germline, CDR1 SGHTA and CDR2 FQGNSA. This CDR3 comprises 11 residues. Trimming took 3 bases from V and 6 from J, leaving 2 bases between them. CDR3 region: CASSFHEKLFF. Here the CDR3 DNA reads TGTGCCAGCAGCTTTCATGAAAAACTGTTTTTT. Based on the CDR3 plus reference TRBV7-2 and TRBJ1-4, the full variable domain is GAGVSQSPSNKVTEKGKDVELRCDPISGHTALYWYRQSLGQGLEFLIYFQGNSAPDKSGLPSDRFSAERTGGSVSTLTIQRTQQEDSAVYLCASSFHEKLFFGSGTQLSVL.

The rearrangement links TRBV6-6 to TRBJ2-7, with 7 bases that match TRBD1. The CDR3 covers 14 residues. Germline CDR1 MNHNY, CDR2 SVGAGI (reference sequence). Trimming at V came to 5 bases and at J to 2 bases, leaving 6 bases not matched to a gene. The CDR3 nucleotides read TGTGCCAGCAGTAGTAGACAGGGCCCCTACGAGCAGTACTTC. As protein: CASSSRQGPYEQYF.

As DNA, the CDR3 is TGTGCCAGCAGCTCCCAAACCCCAGGGTCTGAAAGCAATCAGCCCCAGCATTTT. Its protein product is CASSSQTPGSESNQPQHF. The rearrangement joins TRBV7-3 to TRBJ1-5; TRBD1 might be the D (5 bases). From germline, CDR1 is SGHTA and CDR2 FQGTGA. CDR3 length: 18 amino acids. Trimming took off 4 bases at V and 1 base at J, with 20 bases between the two ends.

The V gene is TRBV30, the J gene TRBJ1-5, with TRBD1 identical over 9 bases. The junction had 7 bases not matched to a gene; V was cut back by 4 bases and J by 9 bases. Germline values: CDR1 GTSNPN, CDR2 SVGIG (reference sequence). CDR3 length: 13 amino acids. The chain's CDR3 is CAWTNRGQGPQHF. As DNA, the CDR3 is TGTGCCTGGACCAACAGGGGGCAGGGGCCCCAGCATTTT.

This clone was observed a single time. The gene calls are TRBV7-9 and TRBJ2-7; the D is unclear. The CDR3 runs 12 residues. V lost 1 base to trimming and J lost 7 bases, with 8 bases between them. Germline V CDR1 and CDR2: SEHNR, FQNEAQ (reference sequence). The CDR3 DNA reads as TGTGCCAGCAGCTTAGAAGCAATTGAGCAGTACTTC. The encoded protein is CASSLEAIEQYF.

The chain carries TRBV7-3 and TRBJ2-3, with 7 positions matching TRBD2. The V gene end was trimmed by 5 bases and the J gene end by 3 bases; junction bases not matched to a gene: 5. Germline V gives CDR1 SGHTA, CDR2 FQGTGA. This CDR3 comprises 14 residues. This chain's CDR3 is CASSPLRGTDTQYF. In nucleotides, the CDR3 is TGTGCCAGCAGCCCCTTGCGGGGGACAGATACGCAGTATTTT.

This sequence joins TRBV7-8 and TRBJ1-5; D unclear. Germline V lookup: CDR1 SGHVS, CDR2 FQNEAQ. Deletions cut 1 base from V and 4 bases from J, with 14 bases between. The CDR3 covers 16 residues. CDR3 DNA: TGTGCCAGCAGCTTAGGGGCGAACCTTGGGAATCAGCCCCAGCATTTT. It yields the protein CASSLGANLGNQPQHF.

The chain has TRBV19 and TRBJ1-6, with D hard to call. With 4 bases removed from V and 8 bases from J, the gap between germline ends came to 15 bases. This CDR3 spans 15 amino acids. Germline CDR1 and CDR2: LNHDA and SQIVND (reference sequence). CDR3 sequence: CASSRDRPRDSPLHF. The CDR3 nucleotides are TGTGCCAGTAGTAGAGATCGACCCAGAGATTCACCCCTCCACTTT.

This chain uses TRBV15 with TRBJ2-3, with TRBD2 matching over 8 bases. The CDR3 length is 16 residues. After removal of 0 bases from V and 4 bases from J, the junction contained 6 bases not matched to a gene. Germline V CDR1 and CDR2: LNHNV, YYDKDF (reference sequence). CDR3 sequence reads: CATSRDWRGAADTQYF. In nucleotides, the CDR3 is TGTGCCACCAGCAGAGATTGGCGGGGGGCGGCAGATACGCAGTATTTT.

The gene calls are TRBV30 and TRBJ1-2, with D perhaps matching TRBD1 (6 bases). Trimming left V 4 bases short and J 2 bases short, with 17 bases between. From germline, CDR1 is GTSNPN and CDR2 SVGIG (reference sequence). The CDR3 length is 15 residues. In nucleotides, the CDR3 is TGTGCCTGGACCTTAACAGGGCTAGGGAACTATGGCTACACCTTC. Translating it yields CAWTLTGLGNYGYTF. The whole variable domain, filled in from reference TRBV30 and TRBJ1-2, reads SQTIHQWPATLVQPVGSPLSLECTVEGTSNPNLYWYRQAAGRGLQLLFYSVGIGQISSEVPQNLSASRPQDRQFILSSKKLLLSDSGFYLCAWTLTGLGNYGYTFGSGTRLTVV.

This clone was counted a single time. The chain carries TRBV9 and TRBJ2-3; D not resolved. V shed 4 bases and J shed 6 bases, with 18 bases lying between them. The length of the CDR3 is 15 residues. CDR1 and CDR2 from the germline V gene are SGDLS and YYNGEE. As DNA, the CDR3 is TGTGCCAGCAGCCCCCAGACCGGGTTAAGTGATACGCAGTATTTT. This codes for CASSPQTGLSDTQYF.

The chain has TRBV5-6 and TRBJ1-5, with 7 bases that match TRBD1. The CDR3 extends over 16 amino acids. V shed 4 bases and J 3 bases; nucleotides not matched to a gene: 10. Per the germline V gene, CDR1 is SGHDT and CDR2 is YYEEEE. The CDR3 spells CASSRAPTGVNQPQHF. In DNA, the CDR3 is TGTGCCAGCAGCCGCGCGCCAACAGGGGTCAATCAGCCCCAGCATTTT.

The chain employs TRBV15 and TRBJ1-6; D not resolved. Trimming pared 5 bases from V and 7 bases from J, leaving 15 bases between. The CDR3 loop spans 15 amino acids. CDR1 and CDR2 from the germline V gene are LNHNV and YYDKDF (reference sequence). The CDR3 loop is CATSSKGSANSPLHF. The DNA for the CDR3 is TGTGCCACCAGCTCAAAGGGTAGTGCGAATTCACCCCTCCACTTT.

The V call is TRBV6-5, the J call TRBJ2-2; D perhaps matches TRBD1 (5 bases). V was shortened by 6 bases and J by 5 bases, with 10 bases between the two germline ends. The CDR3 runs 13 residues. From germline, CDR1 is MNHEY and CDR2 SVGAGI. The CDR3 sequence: CASRLRVTGELFF. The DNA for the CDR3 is TGTGCCAGCAGACTCAGGGTTACCGGGGAGCTGTTTTTT.

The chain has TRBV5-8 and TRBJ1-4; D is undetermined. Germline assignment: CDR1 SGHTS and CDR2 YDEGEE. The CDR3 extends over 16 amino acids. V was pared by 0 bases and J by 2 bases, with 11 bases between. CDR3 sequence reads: CASSLGEGRTNEKLFF. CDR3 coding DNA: TGTGCCAGCAGCTTGGGGGAGGGCAGGACTAATGAAAAACTGTTTTTT.